The T cell receptor (beta chain) described here comes from a study of monozygotic twins with inflammatory bowel disease. Study findings and constraints: On the inverse Simpson index, IBD patients scored lower for TCRbeta diversity than healthy co-twins. For repertoire similarity, concordant twins did not differ from discordant twins, possibly because power was limited.

CDR1 and CDR2 from the germline V gene are MGHRA and YSYEKL. The CDR3 is 16 amino acids. A total RNA quantity of around 3,700 ng went into each TCR library. Eight separate reactions for every sample produced the cDNA. From the 5' RACE reads, TCRdb lists one entry per CDR3 protein and no DNA. The listing records under 200,000 distinct CDR3 sequences. Of note for this clonotype: Its antigen is not identified.

The chain has TRBV4-1 and TRBJ2-2; the D call of TRBD1 rests on TCRdb alone, since no DNA is present to check it. This sequence originates from a human donor with ulcerative colitis or Crohn's disease, or a healthy co-twin of an affected twin (not recorded which). Sequenced sample: blood. CDR3 residues: CASSHPGQGPTGELFF.